This T cell receptor beta chain was sequenced for a study of blood T cell repertoires in COVID-19. Sequencing used immunoSEQ multiplex PCR; TCRdb keeps in-frame clones, though not all of them. In the table there are around 210,000 clones, about 89% of which are singletons. Deletions cut 4 bases from V and 6 bases from J, with 13 bases between. The CDR3 runs to 14 residues. Germline V gene sequence: CDR1 SGHDN, CDR2 FVKESK. Individuals aged roughly 18 to 100 years were recruited from approximately 22 US areas. Participant-reported clinical history was the basis for cohort assignment. Specimen: PBMCs or T cells enriched from blood (not recorded which). The clonotype was recovered from a woman between 18 and 29 years old who had recovered from COVID-19. V usage is TRBV14 and J usage is TRBJ2-1, with a possible D match to TRBD2 (6 bases). In DNA form, the CDR3 reads TGTGCCAGCAGCCCGGTGGTCGGGGGCAATGAGCAGTTCTTC. Its protein is CASSPVVGGNEQFF.